This T cell receptor (beta chain) was recovered during a study of blood T cell repertoires in COVID-19. Study summary: The origin of the acute and convalescent COVID-19 samples was the United States, Italy and Spain.

CDR3 size: 15 residues. The V end was cut by 6 bases, the J end by 0 bases, with 12 bases between. Germline assignment: CDR1 SEHNR and CDR2 FQNEAQ (reference sequence). This clone was counted once. Some clones are missing from TCRdb's copy, which holds only in-frame ones; the method was immunoSEQ multiplex PCR. The data contain 200,000 to 250,000 clones, 88% of them singletons. The sequencing sample was made of PBMCs or T cells enriched from blood (not recorded which). This chain links TRBV7-9 with TRBJ1-5; D uncertain. The sequence was obtained from a woman in her twenties or thirties who had recovered from COVID-19. The CDR3 loop is CASSQEGYSNQPQHF. The CDR3 region has the DNA TGTGCCAGCAGTCAAGAGGGATATAGCAATCAGCCCCAGCATTTT.